Described below is a single T cell receptor (beta chain) sequence and its context. With V trimmed by 8 bases and J by 4 bases, 7 bases remained unmatched. The CDR3 sequence is 15 residues long. Germline assignment: CDR1 LNHDA and CDR2 SQIVND (reference sequence). The data were obtained in a study of blood T cell repertoires in COVID-19. Overall study: Samples representing acute and convalescent COVID-19 were sourced from the United States, Italy and Spain. PBMCs, B-cell-depleted T cells, or T cells were the source of the cDNA or gDNA that made up the material.

Clones were read by immunoSEQ multiplex PCR, and TCRdb kept only the in-frame ones, dropping some. Of around 190,000 clones detected, about 85% appear once; the ten largest clones hold approximately 8%. The chain carries TRBV19 and TRBJ2-1; 11 bases map to TRBD2. The receptor comes from a woman aged 60 to 75 with acute or convalescent COVID-19. The sample taken for sequencing was peripheral blood. CDR3 protein: CASSSGRRVYNEQFF. As DNA, the CDR3 is TGTGCCAGTTCTAGCGGGAGGAGGGTTTACAATGAGCAGTTCTTC.